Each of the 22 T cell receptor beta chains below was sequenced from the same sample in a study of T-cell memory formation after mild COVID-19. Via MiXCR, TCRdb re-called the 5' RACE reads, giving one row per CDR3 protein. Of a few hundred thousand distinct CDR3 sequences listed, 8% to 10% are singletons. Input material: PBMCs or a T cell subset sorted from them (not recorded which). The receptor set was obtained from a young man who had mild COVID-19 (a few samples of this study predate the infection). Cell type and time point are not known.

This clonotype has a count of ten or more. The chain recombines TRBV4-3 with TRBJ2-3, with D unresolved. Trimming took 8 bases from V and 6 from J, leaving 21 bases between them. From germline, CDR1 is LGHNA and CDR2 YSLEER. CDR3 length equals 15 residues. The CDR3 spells CASGVDLDSIDTQYF. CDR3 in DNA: TGCGCCAGCGGGGTAGACCTGGATTCGATTGATACGCAGTATTTT.

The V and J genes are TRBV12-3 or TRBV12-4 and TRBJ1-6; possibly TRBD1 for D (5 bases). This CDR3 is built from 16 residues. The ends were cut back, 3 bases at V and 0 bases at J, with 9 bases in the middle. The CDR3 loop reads CASSFGQSSYNSPLHF. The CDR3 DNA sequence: TGTGCCAGCAGTTTTGGACAAAGCTCCTATAATTCACCCCTCCACTTT.

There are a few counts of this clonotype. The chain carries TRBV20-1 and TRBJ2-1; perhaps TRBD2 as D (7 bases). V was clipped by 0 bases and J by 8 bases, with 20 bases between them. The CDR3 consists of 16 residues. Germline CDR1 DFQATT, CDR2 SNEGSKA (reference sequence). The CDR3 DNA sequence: TGCAGTGCTAGAGATCCCGTGGGGGGGCCTTTGGATGAGCAGTTCTTC. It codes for CSARDPVGGPLDEQFF.

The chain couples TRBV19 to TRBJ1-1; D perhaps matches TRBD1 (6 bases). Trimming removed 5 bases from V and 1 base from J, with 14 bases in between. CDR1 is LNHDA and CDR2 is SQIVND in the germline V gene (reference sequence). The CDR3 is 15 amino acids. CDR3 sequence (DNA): TGTGCCAGTAGTCGCACGGGACACGCGAACACTGAAGCTTTCTTT. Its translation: CASSRTGHANTEAFF.

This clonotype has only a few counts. The CDR3 nucleotides are TGCGCCAGCAGCTCGTCCCGTTCCGGGGACGGAGCTTTGGGTGAAAAACTGTTTTTT. This encodes CASSSSRSGDGALGEKLFF. The chain links TRBV5-1 to TRBJ1-4; D is possibly TRBD1 (5 bases). V lost 3 bases and J lost 7, with 28 bases in between. The germline CDR1 and CDR2 sequences are SGHRS and YFSETQ. The CDR3 is 19 amino acids.

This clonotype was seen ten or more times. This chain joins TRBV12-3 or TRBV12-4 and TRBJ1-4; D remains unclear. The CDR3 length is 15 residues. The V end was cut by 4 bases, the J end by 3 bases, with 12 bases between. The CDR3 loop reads CASSYPNLANEKLFF. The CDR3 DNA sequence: TGTGCCAGCAGTTATCCCAACTTGGCTAATGAAAAACTGTTTTTT.

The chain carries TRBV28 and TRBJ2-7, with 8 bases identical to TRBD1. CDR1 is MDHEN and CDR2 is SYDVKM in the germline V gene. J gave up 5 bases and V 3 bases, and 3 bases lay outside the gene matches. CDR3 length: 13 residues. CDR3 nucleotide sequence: TGTGCCAGCAGTTTTGACAGGGGCCACGAGCAGTACGTC. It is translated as CASSFDRGHEQYV.

CDR3 residues: CASSQDPVDRAMNTEAFF. CDR3 sequence (DNA): TGCGCCAGCAGCCAAGACCCGGTGGACAGGGCCATGAACACTGAAGCTTTCTTT. This chain uses TRBV4-1 with TRBJ1-1; 8 nucleotides agree with TRBD1. Germline V gene data show CDR1 as MGHRA and CDR2 as YSYEKL. After removal of 0 bases from V and 0 bases from J, the junction contained 9 bases not matched to a gene. The CDR3 runs to 18 residues.

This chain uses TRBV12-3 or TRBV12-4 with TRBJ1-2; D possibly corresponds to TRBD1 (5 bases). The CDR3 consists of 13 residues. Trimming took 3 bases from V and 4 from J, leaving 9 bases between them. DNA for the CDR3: TGTGCCAGCAGTTTGCAGGGATTCTATGGCTACACCTTC. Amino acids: CASSLQGFYGYTF.

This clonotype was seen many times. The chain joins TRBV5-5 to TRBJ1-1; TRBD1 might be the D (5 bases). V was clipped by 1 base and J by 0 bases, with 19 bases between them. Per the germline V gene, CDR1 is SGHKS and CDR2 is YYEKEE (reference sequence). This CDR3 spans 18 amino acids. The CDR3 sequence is CASSLTFYTPGMNTEAFF. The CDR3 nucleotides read TGTGCCAGCAGCTTGACATTTTATACCCCAGGGATGAACACTGAAGCTTTCTTT.

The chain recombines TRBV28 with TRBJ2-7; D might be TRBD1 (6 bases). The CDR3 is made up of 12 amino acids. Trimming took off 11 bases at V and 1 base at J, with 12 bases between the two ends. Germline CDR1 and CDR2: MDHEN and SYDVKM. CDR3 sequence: CAGVQGSYEQYV. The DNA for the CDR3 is TGTGCCGGGGTACAGGGATCCTACGAGCAGTACGTC.

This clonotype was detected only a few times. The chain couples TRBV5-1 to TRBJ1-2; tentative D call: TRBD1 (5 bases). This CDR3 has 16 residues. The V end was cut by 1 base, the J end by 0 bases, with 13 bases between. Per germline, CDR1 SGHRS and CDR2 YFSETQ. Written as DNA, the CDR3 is TGCGCCAGCAGCTTGCGGGGCAGTCCTTCTAACTATGGCTACACCTTC. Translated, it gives CASSLRGSPSNYGYTF.

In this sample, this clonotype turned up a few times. The CDR3 sequence is CASSTPRQFYNEQFF. The CDR3 DNA reads as TGTGCCAGTAGCACCCCACGGCAGTTCTACAATGAGCAGTTCTTC. The rearrangement links TRBV19 to TRBJ2-1; unclear D gene. With 6 bases removed from V and 3 bases from J, the gap between germline ends came to 15 bases. The V gene's germline CDR1 is LNHDA and CDR2 SQIVND (reference sequence). This CDR3 is 15 amino acids long.

The CDR3 DNA reads as TGTGCCATCAGTGAGTCTACACGGAATCAGCCCCAGCATTTT. Protein: CAISESTRNQPQHF. V and J are TRBV10-3 and TRBJ1-5; no clear D gene. The CDR3 extends over 14 amino acids. V was pared by 0 bases and J by 4 bases, with 7 bases between. The germline V gene encodes CDR1 ENHRY and CDR2 SYGVKD.

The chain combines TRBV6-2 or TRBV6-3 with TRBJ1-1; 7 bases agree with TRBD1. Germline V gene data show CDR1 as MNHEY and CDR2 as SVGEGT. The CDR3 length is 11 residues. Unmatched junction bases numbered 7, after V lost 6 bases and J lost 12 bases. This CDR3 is CASSDSRGPFF. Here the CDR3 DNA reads TGTGCCAGCAGCGATTCGAGGGGGCCTTTCTTT.

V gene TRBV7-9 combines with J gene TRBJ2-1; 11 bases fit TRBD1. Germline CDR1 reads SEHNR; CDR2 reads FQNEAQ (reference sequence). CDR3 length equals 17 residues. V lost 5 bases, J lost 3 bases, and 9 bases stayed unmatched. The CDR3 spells CASSPPGQGAIYNEQFF. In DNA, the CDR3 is TGTGCCAGCAGCCCTCCCGGACAGGGGGCGATCTACAATGAGCAGTTCTTC.

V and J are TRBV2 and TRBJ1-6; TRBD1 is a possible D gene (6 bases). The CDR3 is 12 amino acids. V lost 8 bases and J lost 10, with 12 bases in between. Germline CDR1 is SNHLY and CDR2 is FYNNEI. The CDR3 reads CASGLQGSPLHF. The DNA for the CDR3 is TGTGCCAGCGGCCTTCAGGGGTCACCCCTCCACTTT.

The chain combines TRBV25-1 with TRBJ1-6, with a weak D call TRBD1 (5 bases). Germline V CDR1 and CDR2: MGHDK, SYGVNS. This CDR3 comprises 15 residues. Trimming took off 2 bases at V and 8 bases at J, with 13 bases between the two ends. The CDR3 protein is CASSEGWGGHSPLHF. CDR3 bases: TGTGCCAGCAGTGAAGGGTGGGGCGGTCATTCACCCCTCCACTTT.

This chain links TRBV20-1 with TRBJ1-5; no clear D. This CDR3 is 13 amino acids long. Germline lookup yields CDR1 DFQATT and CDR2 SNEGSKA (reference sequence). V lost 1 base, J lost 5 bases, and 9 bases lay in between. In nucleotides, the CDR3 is TGCAGTGCTAGAGGTTACCAGCATCAGCCCCAGCATTTT. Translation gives CSARGYQHQPQHF.

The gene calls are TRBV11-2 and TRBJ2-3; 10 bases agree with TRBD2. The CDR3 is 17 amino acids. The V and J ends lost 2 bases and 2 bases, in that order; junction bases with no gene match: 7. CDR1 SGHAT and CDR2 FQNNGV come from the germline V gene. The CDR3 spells CASSLKRGGSHTDTQYF. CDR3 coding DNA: TGTGCCAGCAGCTTAAAGCGGGGGGGCTCACACACAGATACGCAGTATTTT.

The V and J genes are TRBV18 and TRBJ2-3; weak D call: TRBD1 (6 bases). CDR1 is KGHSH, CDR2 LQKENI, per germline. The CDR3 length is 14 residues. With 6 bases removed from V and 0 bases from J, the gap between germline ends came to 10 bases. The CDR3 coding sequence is TGTGCCAGCTCTGCACAGGGTAGCACAGATACGCAGTATTTT. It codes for CASSAQGSTDTQYF.

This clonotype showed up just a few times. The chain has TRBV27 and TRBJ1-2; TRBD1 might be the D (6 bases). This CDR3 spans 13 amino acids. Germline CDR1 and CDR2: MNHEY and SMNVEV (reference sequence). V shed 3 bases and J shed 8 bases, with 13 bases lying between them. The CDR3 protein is CASSFLGALGYTF. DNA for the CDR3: TGTGCCAGCAGTTTTCTGGGGGCGTTGGGCTACACCTTC.